This T cell receptor beta chain was identified in a study of T cells in Graves' hyperthyroidism and ophthalmopathy. Broader study findings: Ophthalmopathy, which appeared later, was predicted by the model a median 6.5 months before onset.

Germline V lookup: CDR1 MDHEN, CDR2 SYDVKM. V lost 6 bases, J lost 1 base, and 6 bases stayed unmatched. The CDR3 has 16 residues. Regions amplified from RNA transcripts were the TCR beta CDR3 regions. HTBI primers were the set used in a first-round RT-PCR of the TCR CDR3. Using its own MiXCR run on the multiplex PCR reads, TCRdb lists one record per CDR3 protein. The sample yields more than 550,000 distinct CDR3 sequences, around 15% seen once. This clonotype was seen ten or more times. Its antigen is currently unknown. This chain links TRBV28 with TRBJ2-1; 10 nucleotides match TRBD2. The sequenced sample was blood. This clonotype was sampled from a man between 45 and 60 years old with Graves' hyperthyroidism. The CDR3 protein is CASSPQREGSYNEQFF. The CDR3 coding sequence is TGTGCCAGCAGCCCGCAGCGGGAGGGATCCTACAATGAGCAGTTCTTC.